The rows below give T cell receptor beta chains drawn from one sample of a study of blood T cells in healthy people across ages. From the 5' RACE reads, TCRdb called clonotypes with MiXCR, one entry per CDR3 protein. The data contain approximately 880,000 distinct CDR3 sequences, about 48% of them singletons. Sequencing was carried out using blood. These receptors were collected from a man aged 25 to 40 in good health. Each CDR3 is given with its conserved first and last residue. D genes are given only for firm matches. Part of the rows lack a size; the others show once, few, many or a class for expanded clones.

TRBD1	-	TRBJ2-2	TRBV3-1	CASSHVRGRDTGELFF	TGTGCCAGCAGCCACGTCAGGGGGCGCGACACCGGGGAGCTGTTTTTT
TRBD1	-	TRBJ2-4	TRBV6-5	CASSSGQAKNILYF	TGTGCCAGCAGCTCTGGACAGGCCAAAAACATTCTGTACTTC
TRBD2	few	TRBJ2-7	TRBV12-3/TRBV12-4	CASSLRLAGGGEQYF	TGTGCCAGCAGTTTAAGACTAGCGGGGGGGGGTGAGCAGTACTTC
-	-	TRBJ1-1	TRBV5-5	CASSLEWTALTEAFF	TGTGCCAGCAGCTTGGAGTGGACTGCCCTAACTGAAGCTTTCTTT
-	few	TRBJ2-1	TRBV9	CASSVESQGGGNEQFF	TGTGCCAGCAGCGTAGAATCGCAGGGCGGTGGGAATGAGCAGTTCTTC
-	-	TRBJ2-7	TRBV5-6	CASSSAVTEPYEQYF	TGTGCCAGCAGCTCGGCGGTGACCGAACCCTACGAGCAGTACTTC
TRBD2	few	TRBJ2-1	TRBV7-2	CASSITGTSASYNEQFF	TGTGCCAGCAGTATAACCGGGACTAGCGCGTCCTACAATGAGCAGTTCTTC
-	-	TRBJ2-1	TRBV30	CAWSGILSSYNEQFF	TGTGCCTGGAGTGGTATTCTGAGCTCCTACAATGAGCAGTTCTTC
-	few	TRBJ2-4	TRBV7-9	CASSIITGAKNIQYF	TGTGCCAGCAGCATAATTACGGGGGCCAAAAACATTCAGTACTTC
-	-	TRBJ2-7	TRBV5-8	CASSRGLQGRYEQYF	TGTGCCAGCAGTCGGGGACTGCAGGGGCGATACGAGCAGTACTTC
-	-	TRBJ2-1	TRBV6-2/TRBV6-3	CASRDPLSYNEQFF	TGTGCCAGCAGAGACCCCCTCTCCTACAATGAGCAGTTCTTC
TRBD2	-	TRBJ2-7	TRBV6-1	CASKSGGTEQYF	TGTGCCAGCAAGAGCGGGGGGACTGAGCAGTACTTC
TRBD1	few	TRBJ2-7	TRBV20-1	CSATGQINYEQYF	TGCAGTGCTACGGGACAGATTAACTACGAGCAGTACTTC
TRBD1	-	TRBJ2-7	TRBV29-1	CSVVTGGEQYF	TGCAGCGTGGTAACAGGGGGCGAGCAGTACTTC
TRBD1	-	TRBJ2-2	TRBV29-1	CSVDEQGAGELFF	TGCAGCGTTGATGAACAGGGGGCCGGGGAGCTGTTTTTT
-	-	TRBJ2-3	TRBV7-2	CASSLSRGAARDTQYF	TGTGCCAGCAGCTTATCCCGGGGGGCCGCTCGGGATACGCAGTATTTT
-	-	TRBJ1-6	TRBV20-1	CSAREGRALEALHF	TGCAGTGCTAGGGAAGGACGGGCTCTCGAAGCCCTCCACTTT
-	-	TRBJ1-6	TRBV5-1	CASSSSLISDFSDVPPLHF	TGCGCCAGCAGCTCTTCCTTAATTTCGGACTTTTCTGATGTTCCACCCCTCCACTTT
-	-	TRBJ1-6	TRBV3-1	CASTSDTINSPLHF	TGTGCCAGCACCAGCGACACGATTAATTCACCCCTCCACTTT
-	-	TRBJ2-2	TRBV4-1	CASSLLGGRNTGELFF	TGCGCCAGCAGCCTCTTGGGGGGGCGGAACACCGGGGAGCTGTTTTTT